This T cell receptor (beta chain) was recorded in a study of cytomegalovirus exposure and HLA in healthy donors. About the study: Prior work identified 120 million or so unique TCR beta sequences in some 200 million T cells. Among the 398 genotyped donors, 65% to 90% were placed in the Caucasian-associated ancestry cluster. Study-level points and caveats: HLA alleles showed associations with around 15,000 TCR beta sequences in a later analysis, at a 0.05 false discovery rate.

The PCR had 60 Vbeta and 13 Jbeta primers. The data were produced by immunoSEQ multiplex PCR, yet TCRdb's version contains in-frame clones alone and is incomplete. The sample has about 70,000 clones, roughly 85% seen once. As for this clone: Antigen unknown.

Samples came from healthy bone marrow donors. Germline V CDR1 and CDR2: LGHNA, YNFKEQ. The CDR3 is made up of 17 amino acids. The V and J ends lost 1 base and 3 bases, in that order; junction bases with no gene match: 6. The receptor comes from a woman aged 25-40 years in good health and CMV-seronegative. What was sequenced was PBMCs. The chain uses TRBV4-2 and TRBJ2-6; TRBD1 matches at 7 bases. The CDR3 loop is CASSQATRGNGANVLTF. In DNA form, the CDR3 reads TGTGCCAGCAGCCAAGCTACCAGGGGGAATGGGGCCAACGTCCTGACTTTC.